The clone carrying this TCR beta chain was seen more than once but under ten times. This specimen comes from a study of T-cell reconstitution after alpha-beta-depleted transplantation in children. This CDR3 spans 14 amino acids. The trim removed 6 bases at V and 2 bases at J, leaving 7 bases unmatched. Germline CDR1 and CDR2: DFQATT and SNEGSKA (reference sequence). Molecular barcoding with unique molecular identifiers was used for the TCRbeta library. TCRdb reanalysed the PCR reads using MiXCR and keeps one entry per CDR3 protein. The sample comprises a few hundred thousand distinct CDR3 sequences, roughly 21% of which are singletons, and less than 4.5% rests with the top ten.

The source material was PBMCs from the stem cell graft donor, sampled from the stem cell graft. This TCR was sampled from a human donor who donated a stem cell graft to a child with acute myeloid leukemia. This chain connects TRBV20-1 to TRBJ2-3; 8 nucleotides agree with TRBD2. CDR3: CSATYGRATDTQYF. In nucleotides, the CDR3 is TGCAGTGCCACCTACGGGAGGGCCACAGATACGCAGTATTTT.